The 23 T cell receptor beta chains below were found in one sample sequenced in a study of T cells in Graves' hyperthyroidism and ophthalmopathy. Authors of the study amplified TCR beta CDR3 regions from RNA transcripts. The HTBI primer set was used in a first-round RT-PCR of the TCR CDR3. TCRdb called the multiplex PCR reads again in MiXCR, with one record for every CDR3 protein. The sample carries about 600,000 distinct CDR3 sequences, about a sixth recorded once. Material: blood. Source of these receptors: a woman aged 40 to 49 with Graves' ophthalmopathy.

The chain has TRBV30 and TRBJ2-3; D gene unclear. V dropped 5 bases and J dropped 0 bases, with 12 bases sitting between them. CDR3 length equals 14 residues. CDR1 is GTSNPN and CDR2 is SVGIG in the germline V gene (reference sequence). The CDR3, as DNA: TGTGCCTGGGACACGGGTACTAGCACAGATACGCAGTATTTT. It is translated as CAWDTGTSTDTQYF.

This clonotype showed up many times. This chain links TRBV12-3 or TRBV12-4 with TRBJ1-1, with a tentative D call TRBD1 (6 bases). Deletions cut 5 bases from V and 0 bases from J, with 13 bases between. CDR3 length equals 15 residues. CDR3 coding DNA: TGTGCCAGCAGTGCCCAGGGGTTGGTGAACACTGAAGCTTTCTTT. Amino acids: CASSAQGLVNTEAFF.

This clonotype was seen more than once but under ten times. This sequence joins TRBV29-1 and TRBJ2-2, with D perhaps matching TRBD2 (6 bases). Deletions cut 5 bases from V and 1 base from J, with 11 bases between. This CDR3 has 14 amino acids. Germline-derived CDR1 and CDR2 are SQVTM and ANQGSEA. The CDR3 nucleotides read TGCAGCGTTAAGGTCGGGGGGAACACCGGGGAGCTGTTTTTT. This gives the protein CSVKVGGNTGELFF.

The sample holds a few counts of this clonotype. The V call is TRBV13, the J call TRBJ1-1, with 7 bases lining up with TRBD1. J was trimmed by 3 bases and V by 2 bases; bases with no gene match: 6. CDR3 length equals 15 residues. Germline V lookup: CDR1 PRHDT, CDR2 FYEKMQ (reference sequence). The CDR3 reads CASSLRQGMDTEAFF. The CDR3 region has the DNA TGTGCCAGCAGCTTACGACAGGGTATGGACACTGAAGCTTTCTTT.

This clonotype came up many times. The V and J genes are TRBV12-3 or TRBV12-4 and TRBJ2-1; the match to TRBD2 covers 8 bases. CDR3 length: 14 residues. V gave up 4 bases and J gave up 6 bases; unmatched junction bases: 5. The CDR3 region is CASSSQAGGNEQFF. For the CDR3, the DNA is TGTGCCAGCAGTTCTCAGGCGGGGGGCAATGAGCAGTTCTTC.

This clonotype was detected many times. The chain joins TRBV30 to TRBJ2-6, with D possibly TRBD1 on 5 matching bases. CDR3 length: 14 amino acids. Germline assignment: CDR1 GTSNPN and CDR2 SVGIG (reference sequence). Trimming cost V 1 base and J 2 bases, with 6 bases left between them. The CDR3 spells CAWSGRAGANVLTF. The CDR3, as DNA: TGTGCCTGGAGTGGCAGGGCTGGGGCCAACGTCCTGACTTTC.

This clonotype occurred many times. The rearrangement uses TRBV7-9 and TRBJ1-2; TRBD1 aligns across 9 bases. V was clipped by 4 bases and J by 2 bases; unmatched bases: 5. Germline V gene sequence: CDR1 SEHNR, CDR2 FQNEAQ (reference sequence). This CDR3 has 15 amino acids. For the CDR3, the DNA is TGTGCCAGCAGCTGGGGACAGGGTGCGAACTATGGCTACACCTTC. This sequence encodes CASSWGQGANYGYTF.

Concerning this clonotype: This could be a read error, since a much larger clone is one nucleotide away. V is TRBV10-3 and J is TRBJ1-1; TRBD1 might be the D (6 bases). The CDR3 totals 15 residues. Germline lookup yields CDR1 ENHRY and CDR2 SYGVKD. The V end lost 3 bases, the J end lost 4 bases, and 15 bases lay between the germline ends. Written as DNA, the CDR3 is TGTGCCATCAGTGACATGTACAGGGTCGGCACTGAAGCTTTCTTT. It codes for CAISDMYRVGTEAFF.

The chain uses TRBV7-9 and TRBJ2-7, with TRBD1 as a possible D gene (6 bases). The germline V gene encodes CDR1 SEHNR and CDR2 FQNEAQ (reference sequence). Trimming stripped 2 bases from V and 3 bases from J, with 17 bases between. This CDR3 region has 16 residues. CDR3 DNA sequence: TGTGCCAGCAGCTTATTTTCTAGGGGACATAGCTACGAGCAGTACTTC. It codes for CASSLFSRGHSYEQYF.

This clonotype was seen ten or more times. The chain couples TRBV30 to TRBJ1-2; tentative D call: TRBD1 (6 bases). V gave up 0 bases and J gave up 4 bases, with 12 bases separating them. CDR1 and CDR2 from the germline V gene are GTSNPN and SVGIG (reference sequence). This CDR3 region has 14 residues. CDR3 nucleotides: TGTGCCTGGAGTGTAACGGACAGTTCCTATGGCTACACCTTC. It is translated as CAWSVTDSSYGYTF.

The table lists this clonotype with many counts. The chain is built from TRBV3-1 and TRBJ2-1, with 10 positions matching TRBD1. The CDR3 is 16 amino acids. Germline V gene data show CDR1 as LGHDT and CDR2 as YNNKEL (reference sequence). V shed 0 bases, J shed 8 bases, and the junction held 7 bases outside the gene matches. The CDR3 protein is CASSQERDRGVDEQFF. The CDR3 DNA sequence: TGTGCCAGCAGCCAAGAACGGGACAGGGGAGTCGATGAGCAGTTCTTC.

The rearrangement uses TRBV5-1 and TRBJ2-7, with D tentatively TRBD1 or TRBD2 (7 bases each). The CDR3 contains 15 residues. V gave up 0 bases and J gave up 6 bases, with 16 bases separating them. Germline V gives CDR1 SGHRS, CDR2 YFSETQ. The CDR3 nucleotides read TGCGCCAGCAGCTTGGAGGGGCAGGGGGGGGGCGAGCAGTACTTC. This sequence encodes CASSLEGQGGGEQYF.

This clonotype has at least ten counts. This rearrangement joins TRBV18 to TRBJ1-1; D perhaps matches TRBD1 (6 bases). CDR1 and CDR2 (germline): KGHSH, LQKENI. The CDR3 length is 12 residues. V was cut by 6 bases and J by 8 bases, with 13 bases left in between. Here the CDR3 DNA reads TGTGCCAGCTCTCTACAGGGACTAGAAGCTTTCTTT. Residues: CASSLQGLEAFF.

This chain links TRBV19 with TRBJ2-2; D gene ambiguous. The V end lost 1 base, the J end lost 4 bases, and 4 bases lay between the germline ends. Germline lookup yields CDR1 LNHDA and CDR2 SQIVND (reference sequence). CDR3 length: 13 residues. The CDR3 region is CASSIGVTGELFF. CDR3 nucleotides: TGTGCCAGTAGTATAGGAGTCACCGGGGAGCTGTTTTTT.

This clonotype was found many times. The chain is built from TRBV2 and TRBJ2-7, with D possibly matching TRBD2 (6 bases). V dropped 6 bases and J dropped 2 bases, with 11 bases sitting between them. The length of the CDR3 is 13 residues. Germline CDR1 SNHLY, CDR2 FYNNEI. This CDR3 reads CASRLGGAYEQYF. The CDR3 nucleotides read TGTGCCAGCAGGCTGGGAGGCGCCTACGAGCAGTACTTC. The variable domain in full, with the rest retrieved from reference TRBV2 and TRBJ2-7, is EPEVTQTPSHQVTQMGQEVILRCVPISNHLYFYWYRQILGQKVEFLVSFYNNEISEKSEIFDDQFSVERPDGSNFTLKIRSTKLEDSAMYFCASRLGGAYEQYFGPGTRLTVT.

This clonotype was seen repeatedly, ten times or more. This chain joins TRBV7-9 and TRBJ1-1; D uncertain. Deletions cut 3 bases from V and 6 bases from J, with 5 bases between. CDR3 length: 11 residues. The germline V gene encodes CDR1 SEHNR and CDR2 FQNEAQ (reference sequence). This CDR3 reads CASSFTAEAFF. CDR3 coding DNA: TGTGCCAGCAGCTTTACAGCTGAAGCTTTCTTT.

This clonotype has a count of ten or more. This clone may be a read error of a much larger clone one base away. This rearrangement joins TRBV28 to TRBJ2-3; D is uncertain. The CDR3 extends over 12 amino acids. The V end lost 6 bases, the J end lost 0 bases, and 4 bases lay between the germline ends. Germline CDR1 MDHEN, CDR2 SYDVKM. In DNA form, the CDR3 reads TGTGCCAGCAGGGTGAGCACAGATACGCAGTATTTT. Protein: CASRVSTDTQYF. The full variable domain, in which reference TRBV28 and TRBJ2-3 provide the parts outside the CDR3, is DVKVTQSSRYLVKRTGEKVFLECVQDMDHENMFWYRQDPGLGLRLIYFSYDVKMKEKGDIPEGYSVSREKKERFSLILESASTNQTSMYLCASRVSTDTQYFGPGTRLTVL.

This clonotype was detected many times. The chain is built from TRBV28 and TRBJ1-1; D is perhaps TRBD1 (6 bases). Germline V gene sequence: CDR1 MDHEN, CDR2 SYDVKM. Trimming left V 5 bases short and J 5 bases short, with 15 bases between. The CDR3 has 14 amino acids. The CDR3 here is CASSPEQGWTEAFF. The CDR3 coding sequence is TGTGCCAGCAGTCCTGAACAGGGTTGGACTGAAGCTTTCTTT.

The chain carries TRBV29-1 and TRBJ2-3, with D maybe TRBD1 (5 bases). Germline CDR1 reads SQVTM; CDR2 reads ANQGSEA. V was shortened by 2 bases and J by 2 bases, with 11 bases between the two germline ends. The CDR3 covers 14 residues. This CDR3 reads CSVESWGPTDTQYF. The CDR3 DNA is TGCAGCGTTGAAAGTTGGGGCCCCACAGATACGCAGTATTTT.

This clonotype was counted at least ten times. This sequence joins TRBV3-1 and TRBJ2-7, with a possible D match to TRBD2 (6 bases). Trimming removed 2 bases at V and 5 bases at J, with 19 bases between. The CDR3 spans 16 residues. Germline V gene data show CDR1 as LGHDT and CDR2 as YNNKEL (reference sequence). The CDR3 loop reads CASSQHLEGPRDEQYF. The DNA for the CDR3 is TGTGCCAGCAGCCAACACTTGGAGGGACCAAGGGACGAGCAGTACTTC.

This clonotype was picked up many times. The chain is built from TRBV6-1 and TRBJ2-1, with D unresolved. CDR1 MNHNS and CDR2 SASEGT come from the germline V gene. The V end was cut by 3 bases, the J end by 5 bases, with 8 bases between. CDR3 length: 13 residues. For the CDR3, the DNA is TGTGCCAGCAGTGACTACCAAAACAATGAGCAGTTCTTC. Residues: CASSDYQNNEQFF.

This clonotype was counted many times. The gene calls are TRBV2 and TRBJ2-7; 10 nucleotides line up with TRBD1. Per the germline V gene, CDR1 is SNHLY and CDR2 is FYNNEI. CDR3 size: 14 residues. The junction had 8 bases not matched to a gene; V was cut back by 7 bases and J by 5 bases. As DNA, the CDR3 is TGTGCCAGCACCGAAGGTGGGACAGGGGACGAGCAGTACTTC. Residues: CASTEGGTGDEQYF.

This clonotype turned up a few times. The chain has TRBV2 and TRBJ1-5; D may be TRBD1 (5 bases). Trimming took 7 bases from V and 3 from J, leaving 16 bases between them. This CDR3 is built from 15 residues. Germline assignment: CDR1 SNHLY and CDR2 FYNNEI. The CDR3 coding sequence is TGTGCCAGCATGGAGGGAGCTGGGGCCAATCAGCCCCAGCATTTT. Protein sequence: CASMEGAGANQPQHF.